The clone carrying this T cell receptor beta chain was seen at least ten times. This sample stems from a study of neurological immune-mediated disorders. About the study: Multiple sclerosis patients numbering approximately 35 comprised approximately 30 relapsing-remitting and 3 secondary progressive patients.

Sequencing runs each generated in excess of 180 million TCR-beta sequences derived from 15-18 subjects. TCRdb re-analysed the 5' RACE reads in MiXCR, keeping a single row per CDR3 protein. The data show about 82,000 distinct CDR3 sequences, approximately 2.4% seen once. Trimming left V 2 bases short and J 0 bases short, with 14 bases between. Germline lookup yields CDR1 MNHEY and CDR2 SMNVEV (reference sequence). The CDR3 covers 16 residues. The V and J genes are TRBV27 and TRBJ2-7, with D hard to call. Material: PBMCs. The TCR originated in a woman aged 25 to 45 with multiple sclerosis. The DNA for the CDR3 is TGTGCCAGCAGTTTAAGCTGGCAGGCGAGCTCCTACGAGCAGTACTTC. Its protein product is CASSLSWQASSYEQYF.